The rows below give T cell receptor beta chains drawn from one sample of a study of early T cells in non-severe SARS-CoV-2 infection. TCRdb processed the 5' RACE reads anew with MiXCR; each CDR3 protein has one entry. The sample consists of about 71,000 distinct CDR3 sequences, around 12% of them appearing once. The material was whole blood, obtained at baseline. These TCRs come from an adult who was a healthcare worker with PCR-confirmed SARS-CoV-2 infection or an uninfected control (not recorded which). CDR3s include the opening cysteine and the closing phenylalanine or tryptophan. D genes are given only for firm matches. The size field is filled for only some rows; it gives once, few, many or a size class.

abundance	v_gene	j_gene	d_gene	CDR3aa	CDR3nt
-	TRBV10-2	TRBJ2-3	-	CASSDTDTQYF	TGCGCCAGCAGCGATACAGATACGCAGTATTTT
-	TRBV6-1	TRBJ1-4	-	CASSERRGTEKLFF	TGTGCCAGCAGTGAAAGAAGGGGTACCGAAAAACTGTTTTTT
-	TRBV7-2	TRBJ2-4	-	CASSSLSGTVQYF	TGTGCCAGCAGCTCACTAAGCGGGACAGTTCAGTACTTC
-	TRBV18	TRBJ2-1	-	CASSQGTLLIRDEQFF	TGTGCCAGCTCACAGGGGACATTATTGATAAGGGATGAGCAGTTCTTC
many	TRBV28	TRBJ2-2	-	CASTYSGARSNGELFF	TGTGCCAGCACCTACTCTGGGGCTCGCTCAAACGGGGAGCTGTTTTTT
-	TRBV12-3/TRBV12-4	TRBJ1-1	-	CASSLVKLNTEAFF	TGTGCCAGCAGTTTAGTCAAGCTGAACACTGAAGCTTTCTTT
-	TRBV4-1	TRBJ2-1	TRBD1	CASSSPRGQDYNEQFF	TGCGCCAGCAGTTCCCCTAGGGGGCAAGACTACAATGAGCAGTTCTTC
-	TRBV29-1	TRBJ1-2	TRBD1	CSVELTGVGYTF	TGCAGCGTTGAACTGACAGGGGTTGGCTACACCTTC
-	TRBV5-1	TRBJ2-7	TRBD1	CASSPGPGQFYEQYF	TGCGCCAGCAGCCCCGGACCGGGACAGTTCTACGAGCAGTACTTC
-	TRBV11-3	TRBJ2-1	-	CASSLEASDEQFF	TGTGCCAGCAGCTTAGAAGCTAGCGATGAGCAGTTCTTC
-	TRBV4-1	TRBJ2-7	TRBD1	CASSLSGTGSAYEQYF	TGCGCCAGCAGCCTTTCCGGGACAGGGAGCGCCTACGAGCAGTACTTC
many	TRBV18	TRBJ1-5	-	CASSPGQGGNQPQHF	TGTGCCAGCTCACCAGGGCAGGGTGGCAATCAGCCCCAGCATTTT
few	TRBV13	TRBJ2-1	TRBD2	CASSSQGRLAGGEQFF	TGTGCCAGCAGCTCCCAGGGTAGGCTAGCGGGGGGTGAGCAGTTCTTC
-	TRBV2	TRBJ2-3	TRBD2	CASSRPGLAGAGTDTQYF	TGTGCCAGCAGTCGGCCGGGACTAGCGGGGGCTGGCACAGATACGCAGTATTTT
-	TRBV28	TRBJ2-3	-	CASSPSSRYERDTQYF	TGTGCCAGCAGTCCCTCATCTCGGTACGAGAGGGATACGCAGTATTTT
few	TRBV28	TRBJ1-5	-	CASSYDLDRILFQSNQPQHF	TGTGCCAGCAGTTACGATCTAGACAGGATACTGTTCCAAAGCAATCAGCCCCAGCATTTT
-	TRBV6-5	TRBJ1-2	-	CASNPGTSFNYGYTF	TGTGCCAGCAACCCCGGGACATCGTTTAACTATGGCTACACCTTC
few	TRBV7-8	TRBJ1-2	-	CASSIGGGLYGYTF	TGTGCCAGCAGCATCGGGGGAGGTCTATACGGCTACACCTTC
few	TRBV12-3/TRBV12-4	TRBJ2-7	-	CASSFASSYEQYF	TGTGCCAGCAGTTTTGCGAGCTCCTACGAGCAGTACTTC
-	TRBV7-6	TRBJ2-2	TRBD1	CASSFGQGSNTGELFF	TGTGCCAGCAGCTTTGGACAGGGATCGAACACCGGGGAGCTGTTTTTT
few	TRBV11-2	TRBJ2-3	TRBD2	CASSSTSGTDTQYF	TGTGCCAGCAGCTCGACTAGCGGCACAGATACGCAGTATTTT
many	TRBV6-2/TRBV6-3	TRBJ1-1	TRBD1	CASSPPRTGGVEAFF	TGTGCCAGCAGTCCCCCCAGGACAGGCGGGGTCGAGGCTTTCTTT
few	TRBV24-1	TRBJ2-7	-	CATSDPRVSAYEQYF	TGTGCCACCAGTGATCCCAGGGTCTCCGCCTACGAGCAGTACTTC
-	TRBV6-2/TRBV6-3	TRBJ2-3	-	CASSYPGGAPQYF	TGTGCCAGCAGTTACCCTGGGGGGGCCCCGCAGTATTTT
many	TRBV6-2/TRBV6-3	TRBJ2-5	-	CASSTILARAETQYF	TGTGCCAGCAGCACCATACTAGCTCGAGCGGAGACCCAGTACTTC
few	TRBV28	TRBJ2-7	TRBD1	CASSGTGGIYEQYF	TGTGCCAGCAGTGGGACAGGGGGCATCTACGAGCAGTACTTC
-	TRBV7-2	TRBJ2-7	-	CASSLEGAGKFGQYF	TGTGCCAGCAGCTTGGAGGGGGCAGGGAAGTTTGGGCAGTACTTC
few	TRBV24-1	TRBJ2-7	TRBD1	CATSDTTGGSYEQYF	TGTGCCACCAGTGATACAACAGGGGGATCCTACGAGCAGTACTTC
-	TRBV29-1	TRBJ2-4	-	CSAQTKRLAKNIQYF	TGCAGCGCCCAAACGAAGCGGCTAGCCAAAAACATTCAGTACTTC
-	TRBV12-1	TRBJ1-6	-	CASSSARGVRQNSPLHF	TGTGCCAGCAGCTCGGCGAGGGGGGTACGCCAAAATTCACCCCTCCACTTT
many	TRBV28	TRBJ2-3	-	CASTPTSSTDTQYF	TGTGCCAGCACTCCCACCTCTAGCACAGATACGCAGTATTTT
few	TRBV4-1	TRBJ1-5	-	CASSQPLGQPQHF	TGCGCCAGCAGCCAACCCCTAGGTCAGCCCCAGCATTTT
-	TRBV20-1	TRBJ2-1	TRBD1	CSAAGQGAASNYNEQFF	TGCAGTGCTGCCGGACAGGGGGCGGCCTCGAACTACAATGAGCAGTTCTTC
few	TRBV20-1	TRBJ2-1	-	CSAKPGHNEQFF	TGCAGTGCTAAGCCGGGCCACAATGAGCAGTTCTTC
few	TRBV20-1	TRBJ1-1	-	CSAREQHTEAFF	TGCAGTGCTAGAGAACAACACACTGAAGCTTTCTTT
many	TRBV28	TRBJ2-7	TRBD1	CASTPGQGGYEQYF	TGTGCCAGCACTCCCGGACAGGGGGGCTACGAGCAGTACTTC
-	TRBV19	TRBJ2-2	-	CASRRQKDTGELFF	TGTGCCAGTAGAAGACAGAAAGACACCGGGGAGCTGTTTTTT
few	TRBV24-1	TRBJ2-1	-	CATSDPRTTGRANNEQFF	TGTGCCACCAGTGACCCGCGAACGACAGGTCGGGCAAACAATGAGCAGTTCTTC
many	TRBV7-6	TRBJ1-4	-	CASSLGGGVTNEKLFF	TGTGCCAGCAGCTTAGGGGGGGGCGTGACTAATGAAAAACTGTTTTTT
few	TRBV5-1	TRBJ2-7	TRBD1	CASSVWDRRAYEQYF	TGCGCCAGCAGCGTCTGGGACAGGAGGGCCTACGAGCAGTACTTC
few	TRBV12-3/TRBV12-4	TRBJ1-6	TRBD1	CASSFGDSNNSPLHF	TGTGCCAGCAGTTTTGGGGACAGCAATAATTCACCCCTCCACTTT
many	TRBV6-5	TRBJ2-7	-	CASSARRDTMGYEQYF	TGTGCCAGCAGCGCCCGAAGGGACACAATGGGCTACGAGCAGTACTTC
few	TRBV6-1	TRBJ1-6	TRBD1	CASSRQGESPLHF	TGTGCCAGCAGTAGACAGGGAGAATCACCCCTCCACTTT
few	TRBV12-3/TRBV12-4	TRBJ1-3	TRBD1	CASHAGTGVGNTIYF	TGTGCCAGCCATGCCGGGACAGGGGTTGGAAACACCATATATTTT